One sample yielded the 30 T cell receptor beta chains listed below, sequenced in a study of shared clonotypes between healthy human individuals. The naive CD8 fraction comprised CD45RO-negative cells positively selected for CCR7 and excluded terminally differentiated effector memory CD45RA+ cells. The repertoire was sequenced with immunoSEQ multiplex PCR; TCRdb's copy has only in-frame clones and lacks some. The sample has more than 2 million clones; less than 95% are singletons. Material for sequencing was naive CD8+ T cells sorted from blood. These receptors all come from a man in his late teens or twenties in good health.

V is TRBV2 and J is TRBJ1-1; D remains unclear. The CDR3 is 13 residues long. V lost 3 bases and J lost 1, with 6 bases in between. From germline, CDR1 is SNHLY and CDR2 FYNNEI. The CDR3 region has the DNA TGTGCCAGCAGTGATCAGGCGAACACTGAAGCTTTCTTT. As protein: CASSDQANTEAFF.

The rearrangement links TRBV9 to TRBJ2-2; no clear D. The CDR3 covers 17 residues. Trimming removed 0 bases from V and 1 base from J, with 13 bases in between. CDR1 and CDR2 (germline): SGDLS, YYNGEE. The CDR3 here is CASSVGRLDGNTGELFF. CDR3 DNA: TGTGCCAGCAGCGTAGGTCGCCTAGACGGGAACACCGGGGAGCTGTTTTTT. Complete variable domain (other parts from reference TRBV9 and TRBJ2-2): DSGVTQTPKHLITATGQRVTLRCSPRSGDLSVYWYQQSLDQGLQFLIQYYNGEERAKGNILERFSAQQFPDLHSELNLSSLELGDSALYFCASSVGRLDGNTGELFFGEGSRLTVL.

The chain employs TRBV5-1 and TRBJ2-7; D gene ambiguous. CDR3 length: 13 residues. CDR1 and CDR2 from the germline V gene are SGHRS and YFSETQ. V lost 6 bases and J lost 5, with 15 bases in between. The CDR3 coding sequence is TGCGCCAGCACCCCCTCGAATGGAAACGAGCAGTACTTC. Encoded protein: CASTPSNGNEQYF.

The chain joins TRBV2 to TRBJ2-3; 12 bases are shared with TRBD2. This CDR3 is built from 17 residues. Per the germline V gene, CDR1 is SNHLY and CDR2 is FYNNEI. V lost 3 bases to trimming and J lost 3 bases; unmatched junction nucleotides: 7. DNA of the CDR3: TGTGCCAGCAGTGACTGGGCTAGCGGGAGGGTAACAGATACGCAGTATTTT. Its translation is CASSDWASGRVTDTQYF. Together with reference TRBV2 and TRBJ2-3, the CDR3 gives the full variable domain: EPEVTQTPSHQVTQMGQEVILRCVPISNHLYFYWYRQILGQKVEFLVSFYNNEISEKSEIFDDQFSVERPDGSNFTLKIRSTKLEDSAMYFCASSDWASGRVTDTQYFGPGTRLTVL.

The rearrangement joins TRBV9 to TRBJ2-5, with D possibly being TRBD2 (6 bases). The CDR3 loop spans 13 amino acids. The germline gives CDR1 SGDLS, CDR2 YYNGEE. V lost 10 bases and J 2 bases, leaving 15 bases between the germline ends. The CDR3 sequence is CAYRGSKQETQYF. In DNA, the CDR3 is TGTGCCTATCGGGGGTCCAAACAAGAGACCCAGTACTTC.

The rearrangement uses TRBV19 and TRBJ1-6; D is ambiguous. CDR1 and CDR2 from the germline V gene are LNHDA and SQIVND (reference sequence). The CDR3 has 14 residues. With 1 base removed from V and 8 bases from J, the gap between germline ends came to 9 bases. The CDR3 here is CASSIVGLDSPLHF. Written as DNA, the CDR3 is TGTGCCAGTAGTATAGTGGGTCTGGATTCACCCCTCCACTTT.

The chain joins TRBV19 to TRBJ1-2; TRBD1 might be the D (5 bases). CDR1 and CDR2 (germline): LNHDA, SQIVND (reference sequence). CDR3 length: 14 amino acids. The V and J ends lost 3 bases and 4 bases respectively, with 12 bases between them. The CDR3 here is CASSISGASYGYTF. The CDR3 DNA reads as TGTGCCAGTAGTATTTCTGGGGCTTCCTATGGCTACACCTTC.

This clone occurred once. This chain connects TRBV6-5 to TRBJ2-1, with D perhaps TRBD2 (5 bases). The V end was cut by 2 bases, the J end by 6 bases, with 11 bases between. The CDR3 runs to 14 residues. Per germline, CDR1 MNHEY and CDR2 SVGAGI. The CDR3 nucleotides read TGTGCCAGCAGTTACACGGGATCGGTCAATGAGCAGTTCTTC. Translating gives CASSYTGSVNEQFF.

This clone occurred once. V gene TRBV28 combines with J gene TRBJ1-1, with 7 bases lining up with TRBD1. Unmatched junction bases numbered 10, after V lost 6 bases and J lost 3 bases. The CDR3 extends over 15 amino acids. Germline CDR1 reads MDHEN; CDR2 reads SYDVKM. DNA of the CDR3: TGTGCCAGCAGCGAGAGCTCTACAGGGGACACTGAAGCTTTCTTT. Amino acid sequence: CASSESSTGDTEAFF.

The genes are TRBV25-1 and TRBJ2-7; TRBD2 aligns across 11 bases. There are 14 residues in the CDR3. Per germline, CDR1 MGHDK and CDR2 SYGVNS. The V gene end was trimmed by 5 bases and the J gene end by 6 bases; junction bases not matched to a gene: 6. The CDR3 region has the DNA TGTGCCAGCAGTATGACTAGCGGGACGGGCGAGCAGTACTTC. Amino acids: CASSMTSGTGEQYF.

CDR3 sequence: CASSLGTSQSYEQYF. CDR3 nucleotide sequence: TGTGCCAGCAGCCTCGGGACTTCACAATCCTACGAGCAGTACTTC. This chain links TRBV7-9 with TRBJ2-7, with D perhaps TRBD2 (6 bases). V lost 5 bases and J lost 1, with 15 bases in between. From germline, CDR1 is SEHNR and CDR2 FQNEAQ (reference sequence). This CDR3 is 15 amino acids long.

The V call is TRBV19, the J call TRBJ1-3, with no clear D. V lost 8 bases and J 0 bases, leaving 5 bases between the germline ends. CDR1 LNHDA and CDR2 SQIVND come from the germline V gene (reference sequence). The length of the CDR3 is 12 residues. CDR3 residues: CASHHSGNTIYF. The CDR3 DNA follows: TGTGCCAGTCACCACTCTGGAAACACCATATATTTT.

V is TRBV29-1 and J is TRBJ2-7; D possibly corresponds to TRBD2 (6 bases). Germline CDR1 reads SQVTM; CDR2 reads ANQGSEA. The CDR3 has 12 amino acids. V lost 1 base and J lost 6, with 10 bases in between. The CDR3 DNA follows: TGCAGCGTTGAAGGCGGGACGGGCGAGCAGTACTTC. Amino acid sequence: CSVEGGTGEQYF.

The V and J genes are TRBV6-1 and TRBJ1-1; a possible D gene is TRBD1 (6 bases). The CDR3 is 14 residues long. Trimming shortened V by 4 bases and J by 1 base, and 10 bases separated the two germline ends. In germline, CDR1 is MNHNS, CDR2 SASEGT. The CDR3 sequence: CASSGYRENTEAFF. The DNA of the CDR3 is TGTGCCAGCAGTGGCTACAGGGAGAACACTGAAGCTTTCTTT.

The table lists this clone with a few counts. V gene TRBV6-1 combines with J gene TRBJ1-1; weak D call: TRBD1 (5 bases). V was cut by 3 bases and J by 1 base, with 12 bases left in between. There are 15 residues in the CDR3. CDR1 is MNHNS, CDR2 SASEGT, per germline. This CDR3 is CASSDLRGGNTEAFF. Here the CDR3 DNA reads TGTGCCAGCAGTGATTTACGTGGGGGGAACACTGAAGCTTTCTTT.

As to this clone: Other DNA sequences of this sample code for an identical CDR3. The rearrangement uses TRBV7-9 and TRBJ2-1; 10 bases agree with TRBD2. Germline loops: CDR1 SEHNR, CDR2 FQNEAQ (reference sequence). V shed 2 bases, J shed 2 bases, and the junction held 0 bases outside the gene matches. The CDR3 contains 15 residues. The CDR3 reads CASSLLAGAYNEQFF. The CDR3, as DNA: TGTGCCAGCAGCTTACTAGCGGGGGCCTACAATGAGCAGTTCTTC.

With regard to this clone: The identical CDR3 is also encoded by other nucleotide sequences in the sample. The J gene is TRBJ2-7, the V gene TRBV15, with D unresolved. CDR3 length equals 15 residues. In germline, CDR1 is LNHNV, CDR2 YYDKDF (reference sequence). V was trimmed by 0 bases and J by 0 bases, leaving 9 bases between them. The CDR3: CATSRDLGASYEQYF. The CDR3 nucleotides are TGTGCCACCAGCAGAGATCTGGGTGCCTCCTACGAGCAGTACTTC.

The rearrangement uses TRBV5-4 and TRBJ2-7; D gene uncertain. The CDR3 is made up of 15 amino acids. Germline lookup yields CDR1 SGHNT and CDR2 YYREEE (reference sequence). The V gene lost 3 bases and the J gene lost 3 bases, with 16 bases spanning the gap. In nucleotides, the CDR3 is TGTGCCAGCAGCTCCACGGACCGCGTAGTCTACGAGCAGTACTTC. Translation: CASSSTDRVVYEQYF.

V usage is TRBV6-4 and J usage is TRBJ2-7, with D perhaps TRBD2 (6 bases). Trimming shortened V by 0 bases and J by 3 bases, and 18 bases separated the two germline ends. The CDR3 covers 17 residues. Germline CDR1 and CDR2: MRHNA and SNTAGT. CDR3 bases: TGTGCCAGCAGTGACTCGACGCGGCGGGAACCCATCTACGAGCAGTACTTC. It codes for CASSDSTRREPIYEQYF.

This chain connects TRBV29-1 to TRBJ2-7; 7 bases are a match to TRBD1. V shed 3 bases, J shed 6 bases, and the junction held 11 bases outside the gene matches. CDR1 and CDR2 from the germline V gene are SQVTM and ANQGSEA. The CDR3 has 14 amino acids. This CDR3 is CSVERQGLGAEQYF. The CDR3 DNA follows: TGCAGCGTTGAGAGACAGGGTCTCGGGGCCGAGCAGTACTTC.

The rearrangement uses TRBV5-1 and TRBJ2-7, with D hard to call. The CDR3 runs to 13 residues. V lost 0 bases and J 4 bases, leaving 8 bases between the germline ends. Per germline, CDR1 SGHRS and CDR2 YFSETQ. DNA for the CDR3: TGCGCCAGCAGCTTGGCCTCGCAGTACGAGCAGTACTTC. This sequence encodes CASSLASQYEQYF.

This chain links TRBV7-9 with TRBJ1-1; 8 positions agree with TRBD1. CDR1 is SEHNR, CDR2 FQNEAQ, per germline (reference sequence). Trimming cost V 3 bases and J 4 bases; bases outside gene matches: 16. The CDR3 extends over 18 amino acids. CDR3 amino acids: CASSFSLAGQGRSTEAFF. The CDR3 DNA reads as TGTGCCAGCAGCTTCAGCTTAGCCGGACAGGGACGGAGCACTGAAGCTTTCTTT. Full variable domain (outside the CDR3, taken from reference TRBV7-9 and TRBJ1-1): DTGVSQNPRHKITKRGQNVTFRCDPISEHNRLYWYRQTLGQGPEFLTYFQNEAQLEKSRLLSDRFSAERPKGSFSTLEIQRTEQGDSAMYLCASSFSLAGQGRSTEAFFGQGTRLTVV.

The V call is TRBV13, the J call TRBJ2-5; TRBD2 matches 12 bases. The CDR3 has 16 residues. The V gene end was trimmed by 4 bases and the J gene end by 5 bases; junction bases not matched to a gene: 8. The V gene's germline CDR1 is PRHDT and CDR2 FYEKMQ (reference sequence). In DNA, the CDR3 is TGTGCCAGCAGCTCCCGACTAGCGGGAGTCTCTGAGACCCAGTACTTC. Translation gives CASSSRLAGVSETQYF.

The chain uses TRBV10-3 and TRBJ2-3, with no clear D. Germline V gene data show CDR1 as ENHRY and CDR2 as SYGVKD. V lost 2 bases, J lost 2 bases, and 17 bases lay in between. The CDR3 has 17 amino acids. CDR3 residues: CAISETDIPPTTDTQYF. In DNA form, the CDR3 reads TGTGCCATCAGTGAGACCGATATCCCGCCAACCACAGATACGCAGTATTTT.

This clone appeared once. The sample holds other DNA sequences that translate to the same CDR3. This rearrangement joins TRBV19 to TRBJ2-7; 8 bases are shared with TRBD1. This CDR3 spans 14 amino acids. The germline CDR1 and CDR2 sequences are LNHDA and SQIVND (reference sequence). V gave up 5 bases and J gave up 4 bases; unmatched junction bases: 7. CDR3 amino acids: CASSFGQGTYEQYF. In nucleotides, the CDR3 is TGTGCCAGTAGTTTTGGACAGGGAACATACGAGCAGTACTTC. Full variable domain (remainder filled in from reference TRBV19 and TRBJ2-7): DGGITQSPKYLFRKEGQNVTLSCEQNLNHDAMYWYRQDPGQGLRLIYYSQIVNDFQKGDIAEGYSVSREKKESFPLTVTSAQKNPTAFYLCASSFGQGTYEQYFGPGTRLTVT.

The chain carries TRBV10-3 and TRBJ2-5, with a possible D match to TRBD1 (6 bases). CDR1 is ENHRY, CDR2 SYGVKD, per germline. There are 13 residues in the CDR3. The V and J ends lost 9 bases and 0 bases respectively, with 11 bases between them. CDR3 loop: CAIGGRYQETQYF. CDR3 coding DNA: TGTGCCATTGGGGGCAGGTACCAAGAGACCCAGTACTTC.

CDR3 bases: TGTGCCAGCAGTTACTCGGGGACCCAGTACTTC. It is translated as CASSYSGTQYF. The rearrangement uses TRBV28 and TRBJ2-5, with no clear D. V was pared by 4 bases and J by 7 bases, with 7 bases between. Germline CDR1 is MDHEN and CDR2 is SYDVKM. This CDR3 is 11 amino acids long.

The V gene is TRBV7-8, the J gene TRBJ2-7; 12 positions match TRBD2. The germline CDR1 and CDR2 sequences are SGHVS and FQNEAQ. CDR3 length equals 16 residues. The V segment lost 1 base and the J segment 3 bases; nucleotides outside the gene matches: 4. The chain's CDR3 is CASSLVASGGGYEQYF. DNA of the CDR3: TGTGCCAGCAGCTTAGTCGCTAGCGGGGGGGGCTACGAGCAGTACTTC. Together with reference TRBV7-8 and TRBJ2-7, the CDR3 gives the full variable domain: GAGVSQSPRYKVAKRGQDVALRCDPISGHVSLFWYQQALGQGPEFLTYFQNEAQLDKSGLPSDRFFAERPEGSVSTLKIQRTQQEDSAVYLCASSLVASGGGYEQYFGPGTRLTVT.

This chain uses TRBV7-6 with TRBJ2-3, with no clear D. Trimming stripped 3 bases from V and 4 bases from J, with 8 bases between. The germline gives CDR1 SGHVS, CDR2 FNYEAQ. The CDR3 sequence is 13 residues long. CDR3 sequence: CASSLSTPDTQYF. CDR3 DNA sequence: TGTGCCAGCAGCTTGTCGACACCAGATACGCAGTATTTT.

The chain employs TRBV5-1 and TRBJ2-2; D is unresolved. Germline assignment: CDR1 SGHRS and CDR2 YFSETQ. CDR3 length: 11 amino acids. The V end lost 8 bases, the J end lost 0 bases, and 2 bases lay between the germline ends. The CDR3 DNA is TGCGCCAGTTCGAACACCGGGGAGCTGTTTTTT. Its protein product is CASSNTGELFF.